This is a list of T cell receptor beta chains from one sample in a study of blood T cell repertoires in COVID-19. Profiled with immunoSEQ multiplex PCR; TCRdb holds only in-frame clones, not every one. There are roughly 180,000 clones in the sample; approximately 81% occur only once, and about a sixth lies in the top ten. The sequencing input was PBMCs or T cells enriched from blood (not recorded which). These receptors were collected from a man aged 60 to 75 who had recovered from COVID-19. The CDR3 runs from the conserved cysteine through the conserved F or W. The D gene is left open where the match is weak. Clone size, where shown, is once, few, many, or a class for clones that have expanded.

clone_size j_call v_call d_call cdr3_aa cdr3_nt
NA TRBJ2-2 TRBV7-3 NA CASSLYSSTGELFF TGTGCCAGCAGCTTATATTCTAGCACCGGGGAGCTGTTTTTT
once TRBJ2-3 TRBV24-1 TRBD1 CATSDSGTGRDTQYF TGTGCCACCAGTGATTCCGGGACAGGGAGAGATACGCAGTATTTT
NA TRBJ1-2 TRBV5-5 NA CASSSQGYGYTF TGTGCCAGCAGCTCCCAGGGTTATGGCTACACCTTC
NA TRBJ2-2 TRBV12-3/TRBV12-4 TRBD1 CASMKGASGELFF TGTGCCAGCATGAAGGGGGCGAGCGGGGAGCTGTTTTTT
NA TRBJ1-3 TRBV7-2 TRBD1 CASSGDSNGNTIYF TGTGCCAGCAGCGGGGACAGTAATGGAAACACCATATATTTT
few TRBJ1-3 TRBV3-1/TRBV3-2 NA CASSPLQGNTIYF TGTGCCAGCAGCCCTCTACAGGGAAACACCATATATTTT
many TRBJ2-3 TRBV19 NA CASKKHDARDTDTQYF TGTGCCAGTAAAAAACACGACGCCCGGGACACAGATACGCAGTATTTT
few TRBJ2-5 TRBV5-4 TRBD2 CASSLLGEGLLQETQYF TGTGCCAGCAGCTTGCTGGGGGAGGGACTTCTACAAGAGACCCAGTACTTC
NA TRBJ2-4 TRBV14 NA CASSQVLAGIQYF TGTGCCAGCAGCCAAGTTCTAGCAGGCATTCAGTACTTC
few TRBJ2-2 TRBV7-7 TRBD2 CASSPRGGAITGELFF TGTGCCAGCAGCCCCCGCGGGGGGGCTATCACCGGGGAGCTGTTTTTT
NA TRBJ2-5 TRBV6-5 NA CASSSMGGIRIETQYF TGTGCCAGCAGTTCTATGGGCGGGATAAGGATCGAGACCCAGTACTTC